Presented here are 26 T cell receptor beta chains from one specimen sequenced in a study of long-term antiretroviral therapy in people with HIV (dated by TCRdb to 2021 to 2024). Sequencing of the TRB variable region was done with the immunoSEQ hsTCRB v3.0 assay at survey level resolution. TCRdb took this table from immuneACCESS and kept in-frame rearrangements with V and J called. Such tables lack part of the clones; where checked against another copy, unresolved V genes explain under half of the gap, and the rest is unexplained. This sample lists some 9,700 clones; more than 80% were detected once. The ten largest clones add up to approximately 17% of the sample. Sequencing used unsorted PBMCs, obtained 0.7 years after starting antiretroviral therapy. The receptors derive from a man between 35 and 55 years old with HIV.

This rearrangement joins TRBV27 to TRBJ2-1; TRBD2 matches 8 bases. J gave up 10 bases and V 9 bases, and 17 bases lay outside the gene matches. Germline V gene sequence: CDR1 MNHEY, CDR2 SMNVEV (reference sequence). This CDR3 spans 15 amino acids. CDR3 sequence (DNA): TGTGCCAGTAGAGTAGCGGGACGGACTCCAGGGGAGCAGTTCTTC. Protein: CASRVAGRTPGEQFF.

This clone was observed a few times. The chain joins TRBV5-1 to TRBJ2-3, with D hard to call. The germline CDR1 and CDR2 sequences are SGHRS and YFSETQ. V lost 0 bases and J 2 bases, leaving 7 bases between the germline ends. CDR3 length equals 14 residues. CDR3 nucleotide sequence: TGCGCCAGCAGCTTGGTTCAGAACACAGATACGCAGTATTTT. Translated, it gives CASSLVQNTDTQYF.

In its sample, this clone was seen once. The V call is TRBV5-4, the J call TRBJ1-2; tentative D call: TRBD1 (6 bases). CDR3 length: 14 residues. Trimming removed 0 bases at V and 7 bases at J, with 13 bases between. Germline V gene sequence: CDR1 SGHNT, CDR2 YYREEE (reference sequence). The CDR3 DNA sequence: TGTGCCAGCAGCTTGGCCGCCAGGGGCGGTGGCTACACCTTC. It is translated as CASSLAARGGGYTF.

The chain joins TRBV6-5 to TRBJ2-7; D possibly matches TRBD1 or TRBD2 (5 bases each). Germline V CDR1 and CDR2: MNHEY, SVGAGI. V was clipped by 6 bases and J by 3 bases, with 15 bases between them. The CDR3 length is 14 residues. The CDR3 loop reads CASSPGTRNYEQYF. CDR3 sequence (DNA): TGTGCCAGCAGCCCTGGGACCAGAAACTACGAGCAGTACTTC.

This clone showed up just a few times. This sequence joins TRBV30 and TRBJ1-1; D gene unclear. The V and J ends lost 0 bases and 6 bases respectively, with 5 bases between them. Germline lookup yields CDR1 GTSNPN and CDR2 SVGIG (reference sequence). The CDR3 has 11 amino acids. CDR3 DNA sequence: TGTGCCTGGAGTGTTGTCCCTGAAGCTTTCTTT. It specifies CAWSVVPEAFF.

The CDR3, as DNA: TGTGCCAGCAGCGGTAGCACGGGACAGGGCTCGTCAAAGCAGTTCTTC. As protein: CASSGSTGQGSSKQFF. The rearrangement joins TRBV7-9 to TRBJ2-1; 9 bases match TRBD1. CDR1 and CDR2 (germline): SEHNR, FQNEAQ (reference sequence). The CDR3 has 16 amino acids. Unmatched junction bases numbered 16, after V lost 5 bases and J lost 11 bases.

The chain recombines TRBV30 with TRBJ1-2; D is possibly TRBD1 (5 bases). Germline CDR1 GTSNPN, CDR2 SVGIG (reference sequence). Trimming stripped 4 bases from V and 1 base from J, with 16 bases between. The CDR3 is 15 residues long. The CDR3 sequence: CAWTPGGLNNYGYTF. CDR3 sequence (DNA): TGTGCCTGGACCCCCGGGGGATTAAATAACTATGGCTACACCTTC.

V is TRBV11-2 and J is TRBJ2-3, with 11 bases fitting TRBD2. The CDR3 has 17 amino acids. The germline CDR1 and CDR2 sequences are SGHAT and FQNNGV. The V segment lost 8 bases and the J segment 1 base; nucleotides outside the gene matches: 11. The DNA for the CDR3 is TGTGCCAGCGTAGGACTAGCGGGCGGAGGAGGCACAGATACGCAGTATTTT. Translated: CASVGLAGGGGTDTQYF.

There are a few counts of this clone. Written as DNA, the CDR3 is TGTGCCAGCAGCTTGGGACAGGGGTTACGGCCCCAGCATTTT. Translation: CASSLGQGLRPQHF. This chain uses TRBV5-6 with TRBJ1-5; 8 bases align to TRBD1. Germline V gene lookup returns CDR1 SGHDT and CDR2 YYEEEE. J was trimmed by 9 bases and V by 0 bases; bases with no gene match: 5. This CDR3 has 14 amino acids.

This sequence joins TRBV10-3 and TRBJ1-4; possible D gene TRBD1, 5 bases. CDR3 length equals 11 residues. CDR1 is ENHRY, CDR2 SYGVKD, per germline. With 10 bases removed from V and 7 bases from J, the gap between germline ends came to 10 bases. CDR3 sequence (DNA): TGTGCCACGAGGGGACTTGAAAAACTGTTTTTT. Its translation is CATRGLEKLFF.

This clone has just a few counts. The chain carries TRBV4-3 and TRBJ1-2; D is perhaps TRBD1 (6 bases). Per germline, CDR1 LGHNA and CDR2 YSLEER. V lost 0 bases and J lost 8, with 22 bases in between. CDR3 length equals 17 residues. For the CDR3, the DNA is TGCGCCAGCAGCCAAGATCGATGGGCCGCAGGGGTCGACGGCTACACCTTC. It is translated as CASSQDRWAAGVDGYTF.

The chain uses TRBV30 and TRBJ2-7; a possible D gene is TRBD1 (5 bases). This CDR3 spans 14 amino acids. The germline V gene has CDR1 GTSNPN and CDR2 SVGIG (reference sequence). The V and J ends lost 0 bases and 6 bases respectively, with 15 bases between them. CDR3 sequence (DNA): TGTGCCTGGAGTGTTAAAGGGGCGCGGTTCGAGCAGTACTTC. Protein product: CAWSVKGARFEQYF.

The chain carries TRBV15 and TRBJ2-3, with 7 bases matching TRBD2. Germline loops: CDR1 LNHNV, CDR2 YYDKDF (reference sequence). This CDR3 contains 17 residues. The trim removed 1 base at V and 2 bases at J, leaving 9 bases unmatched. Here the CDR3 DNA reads TGTGCCACCAGCAGAGGGGAGGGTACGACCGCCACAGATACGCAGTATTTT. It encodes CATSRGEGTTATDTQYF.

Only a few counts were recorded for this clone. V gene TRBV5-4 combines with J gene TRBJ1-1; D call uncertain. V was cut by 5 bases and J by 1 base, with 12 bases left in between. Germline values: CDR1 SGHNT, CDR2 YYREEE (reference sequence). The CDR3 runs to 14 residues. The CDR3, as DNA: TGTGCCAGCAGACTCATTCAGGAGAACACTGAAGCTTTCTTT. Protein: CASRLIQENTEAFF. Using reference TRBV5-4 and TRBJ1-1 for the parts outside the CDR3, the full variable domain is ETGVTQSPTHLIKTRGQQVTLRCSSQSGHNTVSWYQQALGQGPQFIFQYYREEENGRGNFPPRFSGLQFPNYSSELNVNALELDDSALYLCASRLIQENTEAFFGQGTRLTVV.

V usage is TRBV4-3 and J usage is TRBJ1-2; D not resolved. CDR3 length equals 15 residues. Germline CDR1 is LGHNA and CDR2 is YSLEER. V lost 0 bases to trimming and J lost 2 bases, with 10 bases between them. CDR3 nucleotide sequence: TGCGCCAGCAGCCAAGATGTTCGGGGAAACTATGGCTACACCTTC. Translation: CASSQDVRGNYGYTF.

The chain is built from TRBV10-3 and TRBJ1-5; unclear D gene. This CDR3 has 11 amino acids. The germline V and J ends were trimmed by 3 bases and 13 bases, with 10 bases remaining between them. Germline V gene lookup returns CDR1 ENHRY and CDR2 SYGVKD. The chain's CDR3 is CAISDGRHQHF. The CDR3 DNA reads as TGTGCCATCAGTGACGGAAGGCATCAGCATTTT.

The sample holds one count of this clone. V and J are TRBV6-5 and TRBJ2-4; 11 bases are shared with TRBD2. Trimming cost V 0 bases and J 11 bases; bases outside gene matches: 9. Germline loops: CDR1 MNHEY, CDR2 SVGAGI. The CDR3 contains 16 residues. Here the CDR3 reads CASSYSLAGGGGFQYF. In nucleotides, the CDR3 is TGTGCCAGCAGTTACTCTCTAGCGGGAGGTGGGGGTTTTCAGTACTTC.

CDR3 residues: CASTRTGLFEETQYF. The CDR3, as DNA: TGTGCCAGCACCCGGACAGGGCTGTTTGAAGAGACCCAGTACTTC. The V gene is TRBV2, the J gene TRBJ2-5; 8 nucleotides align to TRBD1. This CDR3 region has 15 residues. The germline CDR1 and CDR2 sequences are SNHLY and FYNNEI. V dropped 7 bases and J dropped 3; count of bases not matched to a gene: 10.

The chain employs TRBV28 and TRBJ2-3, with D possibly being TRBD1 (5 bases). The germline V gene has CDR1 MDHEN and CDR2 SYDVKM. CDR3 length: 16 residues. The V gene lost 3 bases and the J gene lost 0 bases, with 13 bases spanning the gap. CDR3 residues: CASSFLGGQSTDTQYF. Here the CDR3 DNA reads TGTGCCAGCAGTTTTCTTGGCGGACAAAGCACAGATACGCAGTATTTT.

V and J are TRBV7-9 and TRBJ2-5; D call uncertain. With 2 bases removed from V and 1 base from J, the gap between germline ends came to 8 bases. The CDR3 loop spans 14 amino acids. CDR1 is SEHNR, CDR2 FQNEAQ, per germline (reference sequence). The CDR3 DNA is TGTGCCAGCAGCTTAAAACAGTTCCAAGAGACCCAGTACTTC. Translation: CASSLKQFQETQYF.

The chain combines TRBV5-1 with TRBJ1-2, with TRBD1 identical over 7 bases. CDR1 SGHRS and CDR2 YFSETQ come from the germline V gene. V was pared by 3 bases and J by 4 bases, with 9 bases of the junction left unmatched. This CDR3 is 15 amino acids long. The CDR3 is CASSSTGDRSYGYTF. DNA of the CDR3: TGCGCCAGCAGCTCCACAGGGGATAGAAGCTATGGCTACACCTTC.

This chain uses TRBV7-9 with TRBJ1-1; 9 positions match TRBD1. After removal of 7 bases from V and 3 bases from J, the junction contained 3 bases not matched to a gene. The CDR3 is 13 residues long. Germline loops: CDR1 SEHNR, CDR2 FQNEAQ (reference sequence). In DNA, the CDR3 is TGTGCCAGCATACAGGGGGCAGACACTGAAGCTTTCTTT. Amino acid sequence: CASIQGADTEAFF. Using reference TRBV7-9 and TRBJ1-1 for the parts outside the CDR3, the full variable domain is DTGVSQNPRHKITKRGQNVTFRCDPISEHNRLYWYRQTLGQGPEFLTYFQNEAQLEKSRLLSDRFSAERPKGSFSTLEIQRTEQGDSAMYLCASIQGADTEAFFGQGTRLTVV.

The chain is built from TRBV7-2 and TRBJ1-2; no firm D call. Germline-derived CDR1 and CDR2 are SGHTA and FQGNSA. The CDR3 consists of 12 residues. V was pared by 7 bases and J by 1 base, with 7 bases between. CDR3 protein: CASITSNYGYTF. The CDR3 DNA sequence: TGTGCCAGCATCACCAGTAACTATGGCTACACCTTC. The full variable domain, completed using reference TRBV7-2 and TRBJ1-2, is GAGVSQSPSNKVTEKGKDVELRCDPISGHTALYWYRQSLGQGLEFLIYFQGNSAPDKSGLPSDRFSAERTGGSVSTLTIQRTQQEDSAVYLCASITSNYGYTFGSGTRLTVV.

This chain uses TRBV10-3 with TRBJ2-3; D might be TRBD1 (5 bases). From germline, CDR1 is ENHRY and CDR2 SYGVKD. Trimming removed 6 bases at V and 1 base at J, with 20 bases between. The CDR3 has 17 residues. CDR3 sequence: CAIRDEQARNGTDTQYF. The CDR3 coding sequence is TGTGCCATCAGGGATGAACAGGCCCGGAACGGCACAGATACGCAGTATTTT.

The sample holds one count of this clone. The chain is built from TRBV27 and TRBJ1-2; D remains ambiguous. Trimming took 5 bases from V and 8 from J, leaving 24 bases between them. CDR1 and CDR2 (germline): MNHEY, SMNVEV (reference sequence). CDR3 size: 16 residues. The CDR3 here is CASSPSRREFKDGYTF. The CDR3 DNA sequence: TGTGCCAGCAGTCCCTCGCGCCGGGAATTCAAGGACGGCTACACCTTC.

In nucleotides, the CDR3 is TGTGCCAGCAGTCCCCGGAGGAACACTGAAGCTTTCTTT. It encodes CASSPRRNTEAFF. The chain recombines TRBV28 with TRBJ1-1, with no clear D. The germline V gene has CDR1 MDHEN and CDR2 SYDVKM. The CDR3 covers 13 residues. Trimming took 5 bases from V and 1 from J, leaving 8 bases between them.